This TCR beta chain was found in a study of blood T cell repertoires in COVID-19. Across the study: COVID-19 samples, acute and convalescent, were from the United States, Italy and Spain.

V shed 5 bases and J shed 2 bases, with 12 bases lying between them. Germline V gene data show CDR1 as MNHNS and CDR2 as SASEGT. This CDR3 comprises 14 residues. Sequenced by immunoSEQ multiplex PCR; TCRdb stores in-frame clones only, minus some. The sample consists of more than 90,000 clones, roughly three quarters of them appearing once. The rearrangement joins TRBV6-1 to TRBJ1-2, with D possibly TRBD1 on 6 matching bases. Material: peripheral blood. The receptor was derived from a woman aged 80 or older with acute or convalescent COVID-19. CDR3 DNA sequence: TGTGCCAGCAGTTCAGGGGCTGCGAACTATGGCTACACCTTC. It is translated as CASSSGAANYGYTF.